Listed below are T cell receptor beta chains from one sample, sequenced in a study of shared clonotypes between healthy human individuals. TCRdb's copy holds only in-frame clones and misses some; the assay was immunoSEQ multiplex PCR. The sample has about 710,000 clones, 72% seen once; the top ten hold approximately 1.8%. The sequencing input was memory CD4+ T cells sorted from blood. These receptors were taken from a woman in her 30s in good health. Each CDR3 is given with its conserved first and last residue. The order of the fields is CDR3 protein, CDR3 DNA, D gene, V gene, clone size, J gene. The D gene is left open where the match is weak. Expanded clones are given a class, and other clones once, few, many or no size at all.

cdr3_aa: CASSSPGLAGGLTDTQYF; cdr3_nt: TGTGCCAGCAGCTCCCCGGGACTAGCGGGAGGTCTCACAGATACGCAGTATTTT; d_call: TRBD2; v_call: TRBV7-2; clone_size: NA; j_call: TRBJ2-3
cdr3_aa: CASSSDRESAGELFF; cdr3_nt: TGTGCCAGCAGCTCCGACAGGGAAAGCGCCGGGGAGCTGTTTTTT; d_call: TRBD1; v_call: TRBV7-9; clone_size: NA; j_call: TRBJ2-2
cdr3_aa: CASSLGSGRINEQYF; cdr3_nt: TGTGCCAGCAGCCTCGGTAGCGGGAGGATAAACGAGCAGTACTTC; d_call: TRBD2; v_call: TRBV11-1; clone_size: NA; j_call: TRBJ2-7
cdr3_aa: CASSAGQGKETQYF; cdr3_nt: TGTGCCAGCAGCGCGGGACAGGGAAAAGAGACCCAGTACTTC; d_call: TRBD1; v_call: TRBV2; clone_size: few; j_call: TRBJ2-5
cdr3_aa: CASRAEITGELFF; cdr3_nt: TGTGCCAGCAGGGCTGAGATCACCGGGGAGCTGTTTTTT; d_call: NA; v_call: TRBV2; clone_size: few; j_call: TRBJ2-2
cdr3_aa: CASIRSDTQYF; cdr3_nt: TGTGCCAGCATCAGGTCAGATACGCAGTATTTT; d_call: NA; v_call: TRBV28; clone_size: NA; j_call: TRBJ2-3
cdr3_aa: CASSLSGRDEQYF; cdr3_nt: TGTGCCAGCAGCCTTAGCGGGAGAGACGAGCAGTACTTC; d_call: TRBD2; v_call: TRBV5-4; clone_size: NA; j_call: TRBJ2-7
cdr3_aa: CASSENGVPGELFF; cdr3_nt: TGTGCCAGCAGTGAAAATGGGGTCCCCGGGGAGCTGTTTTTT; d_call: NA; v_call: TRBV2; clone_size: few; j_call: TRBJ2-2
cdr3_aa: CASSFSTGGGTEAFF; cdr3_nt: TGTGCCAGCAGTTTCTCCACAGGGGGAGGGACTGAAGCTTTCTTT; d_call: TRBD1; v_call: TRBV27; clone_size: NA; j_call: TRBJ1-1
cdr3_aa: CASSSTPRLAGGVQQYF; cdr3_nt: TGTGCCAGCAGCTCCACGCCCCGACTAGCGGGAGGGGTTCAGCAGTACTTC; d_call: TRBD2; v_call: TRBV7-2; clone_size: NA; j_call: TRBJ2-7
cdr3_aa: CASSSSGLDNEQFF; cdr3_nt: TGTGCCAGCAGTAGTAGCGGTCTGGACAATGAGCAGTTCTTC; d_call: NA; v_call: TRBV25-1; clone_size: NA; j_call: TRBJ2-1
cdr3_aa: CASSVALGAQYF; cdr3_nt: TGTGCCAGCAGCGTTGCCTTGGGGGCGCAGTATTTT; d_call: NA; v_call: TRBV11-2; clone_size: medium-sized; j_call: TRBJ2-3
cdr3_aa: CASSQEIMVTSSGELFF; cdr3_nt: TGCGCCAGCAGCCAAGAAATCATGGTAACTAGTTCCGGGGAGCTGTTTTTT; d_call: NA; v_call: TRBV4-1; clone_size: NA; j_call: TRBJ2-2
cdr3_aa: CASSITYAGGNTGELFF; cdr3_nt: TGTGCCAGTAGTATTACTTACGCAGGGGGCAACACCGGGGAGCTGTTTTTT; d_call: TRBD1; v_call: TRBV19; clone_size: NA; j_call: TRBJ2-2
cdr3_aa: CASTGQGLGELFF; cdr3_nt: TGTGCCAGTACGGGTCAAGGCCTTGGGGAGCTGTTTTTT; d_call: NA; v_call: TRBV19; clone_size: NA; j_call: TRBJ2-2
cdr3_aa: CASRTGGATTYEQYF; cdr3_nt: TGTGCCAGCAGGACAGGGGGCGCTACGACCTACGAGCAGTACTTC; d_call: TRBD1; v_call: TRBV28; clone_size: NA; j_call: TRBJ2-7
cdr3_aa: CASSSGGQPQHF; cdr3_nt: TGTGCCAGCAGCAGCGGGGGCCAGCCCCAGCATTTT; d_call: NA; v_call: TRBV11-2; clone_size: NA; j_call: TRBJ1-5
cdr3_aa: CSAEVGSGMYF; cdr3_nt: TGCAGTGCAGAGGTCGGATCGGGCATGTACTTC; d_call: NA; v_call: TRBV20-1; clone_size: NA; j_call: TRBJ2-7
cdr3_aa: CASRLLAGAYNEQFF; cdr3_nt: TGTGCCAGCAGACTCCTAGCAGGGGCCTACAATGAGCAGTTCTTC; d_call: NA; v_call: TRBV6-6; clone_size: NA; j_call: TRBJ2-1
cdr3_aa: CASSLESQETQYF; cdr3_nt: TGTGCCAGCAGCCTTGAGTCACAAGAGACCCAGTACTTC; d_call: NA; v_call: TRBV5-4; clone_size: NA; j_call: TRBJ2-5
cdr3_aa: CASTGLETQYF; cdr3_nt: TGTGCCAGCACAGGTTTGGAGACCCAGTACTTC; d_call: NA; v_call: TRBV6-1; clone_size: few; j_call: TRBJ2-5
cdr3_aa: CASRRTRLAGASEQYF; cdr3_nt: TGTGCCAGCAGGCGGACGAGACTAGCGGGAGCATCCGAGCAGTACTTC; d_call: TRBD2; v_call: TRBV28; clone_size: NA; j_call: TRBJ2-7
cdr3_aa: CASSPETRHNYGYTF; cdr3_nt: TGTGCCAGCAGCCCGGAGACAAGGCATAACTATGGCTACACCTTC; d_call: NA; v_call: TRBV5-5; clone_size: NA; j_call: TRBJ1-2
cdr3_aa: CASSLTDSRDKNIQYF; cdr3_nt: TGTGCCAGCAGCTTAACAGACAGTCGAGACAAAAACATTCAGTACTTC; d_call: NA; v_call: TRBV28; clone_size: NA; j_call: TRBJ2-4
cdr3_aa: CSVELTSGLNEQFF; cdr3_nt: TGCAGCGTTGAACTGACTAGCGGACTAAATGAGCAGTTCTTC; d_call: TRBD2; v_call: TRBV29-1; clone_size: NA; j_call: TRBJ2-1
cdr3_aa: CASRPPRGSHNEQFF; cdr3_nt: TGTGCCAGCAGACCCCCCCGGGGCTCCCACAATGAGCAGTTCTTC; d_call: NA; v_call: TRBV7-2; clone_size: NA; j_call: TRBJ2-1
cdr3_aa: CASSGSYGRNEQFF; cdr3_nt: TGTGCCAGTAGCGGGAGCTACGGGCGCAATGAGCAGTTCTTC; d_call: NA; v_call: TRBV19; clone_size: NA; j_call: TRBJ2-1
cdr3_aa: CASSYFPGLESEQFF; cdr3_nt: TGTGCCAGCAGTTACTTCCCGGGACTAGAGAGTGAGCAGTTCTTC; d_call: TRBD2; v_call: TRBV6-5; clone_size: NA; j_call: TRBJ2-1
cdr3_aa: CASSLRTGRNEKLFF; cdr3_nt: TGTGCCAGCAGCTTAAGGACAGGGCGAAATGAAAAACTGTTTTTT; d_call: TRBD1; v_call: TRBV11-2; clone_size: few; j_call: TRBJ1-4